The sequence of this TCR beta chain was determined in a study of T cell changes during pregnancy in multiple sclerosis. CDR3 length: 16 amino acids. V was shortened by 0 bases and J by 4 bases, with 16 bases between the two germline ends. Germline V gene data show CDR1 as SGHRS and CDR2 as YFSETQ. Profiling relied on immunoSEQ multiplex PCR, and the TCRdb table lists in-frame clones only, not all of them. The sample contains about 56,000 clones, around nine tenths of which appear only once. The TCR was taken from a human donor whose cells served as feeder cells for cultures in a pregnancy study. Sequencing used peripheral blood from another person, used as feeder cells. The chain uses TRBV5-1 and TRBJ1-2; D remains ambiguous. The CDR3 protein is CASSLGSATQFYGYTF. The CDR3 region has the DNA TGCGCCAGCAGCTTGGGGTCAGCGACACAGTTCTATGGCTACACCTTC. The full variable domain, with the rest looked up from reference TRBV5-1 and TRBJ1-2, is KAGVTQTPRYLIKTRGQQVTLSCSPISGHRSVSWYQQTPGQGLQFLFEYFSETQRNKGNFPGRFSGRQFSNSRSEMNVSTLELGDSALYLCASSLGSATQFYGYTFGSGTRLTVV.